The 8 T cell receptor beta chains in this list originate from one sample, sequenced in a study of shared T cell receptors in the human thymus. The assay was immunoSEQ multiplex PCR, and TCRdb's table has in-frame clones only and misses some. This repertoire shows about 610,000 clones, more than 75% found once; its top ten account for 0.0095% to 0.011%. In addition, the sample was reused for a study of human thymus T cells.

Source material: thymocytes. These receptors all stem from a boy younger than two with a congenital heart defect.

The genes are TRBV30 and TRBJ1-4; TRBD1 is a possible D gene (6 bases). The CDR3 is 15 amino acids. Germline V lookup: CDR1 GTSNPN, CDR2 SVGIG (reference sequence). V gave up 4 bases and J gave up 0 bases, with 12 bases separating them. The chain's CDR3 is CAWTSTGTTNEKLFF. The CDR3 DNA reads TGTGCCTGGACTTCCACAGGGACAACTAATGAAAAACTGTTTTTT.

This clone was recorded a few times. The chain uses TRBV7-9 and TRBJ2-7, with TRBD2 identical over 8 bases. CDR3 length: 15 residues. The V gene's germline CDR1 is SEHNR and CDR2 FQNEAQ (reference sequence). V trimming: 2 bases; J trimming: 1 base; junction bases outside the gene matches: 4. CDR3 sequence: CASSLFPSGSYEQYF. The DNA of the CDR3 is TGTGCCAGCAGCTTATTTCCTAGCGGGTCCTACGAGCAGTACTTC.

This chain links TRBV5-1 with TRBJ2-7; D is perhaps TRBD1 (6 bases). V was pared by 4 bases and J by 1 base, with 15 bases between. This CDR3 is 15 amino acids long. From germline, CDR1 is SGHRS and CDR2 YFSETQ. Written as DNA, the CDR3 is TGCGCCAGCAGCCCGGCCGGGACACCTTCCTACGAGCAGTACTTC. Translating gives CASSPAGTPSYEQYF. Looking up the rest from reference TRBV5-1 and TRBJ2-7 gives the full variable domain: KAGVTQTPRYLIKTRGQQVTLSCSPISGHRSVSWYQQTPGQGLQFLFEYFSETQRNKGNFPGRFSGRQFSNSRSEMNVSTLELGDSALYLCASSPAGTPSYEQYFGPGTRLTVT.

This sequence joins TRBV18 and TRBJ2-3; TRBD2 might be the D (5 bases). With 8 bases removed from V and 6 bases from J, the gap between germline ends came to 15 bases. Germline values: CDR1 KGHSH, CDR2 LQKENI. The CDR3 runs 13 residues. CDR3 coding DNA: TGTGCCAGCCCCAGAGAGGGTACCGATACGCAGTATTTT. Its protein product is CASPREGTDTQYF. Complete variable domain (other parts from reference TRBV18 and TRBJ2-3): NAGVMQNPRHLVRRRGQEARLRCSPMKGHSHVYWYRQLPEEGLKFMVYLQKENIIDESGMPKERFSAEFPKEGPSILRIQQVVRGDSAAYFCASPREGTDTQYFGPGTRLTVL.

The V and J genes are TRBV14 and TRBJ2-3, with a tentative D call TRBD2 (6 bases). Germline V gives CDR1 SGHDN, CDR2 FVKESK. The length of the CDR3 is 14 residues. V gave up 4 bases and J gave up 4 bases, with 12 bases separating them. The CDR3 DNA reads TGTGCCAGCAGCCCCTGGGACTCCCCAGATACGCAGTATTTT. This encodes CASSPWDSPDTQYF.

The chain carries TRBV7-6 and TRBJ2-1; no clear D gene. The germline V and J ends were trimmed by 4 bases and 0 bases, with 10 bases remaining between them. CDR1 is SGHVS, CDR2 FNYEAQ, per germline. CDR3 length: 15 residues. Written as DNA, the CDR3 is TGTGCCAGCAGCTATGAGAGGCGCTCCTACAATGAGCAGTTCTTC. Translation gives CASSYERRSYNEQFF.

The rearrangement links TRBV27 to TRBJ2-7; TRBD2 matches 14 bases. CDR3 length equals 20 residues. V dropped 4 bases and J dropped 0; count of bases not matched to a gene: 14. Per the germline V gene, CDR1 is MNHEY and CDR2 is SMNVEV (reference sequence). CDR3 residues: CASSSTTGTSGRFLSYEQYF. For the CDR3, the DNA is TGTGCCAGCAGTTCTACAACCGGGACTAGCGGGAGATTTCTCTCCTACGAGCAGTACTTC.

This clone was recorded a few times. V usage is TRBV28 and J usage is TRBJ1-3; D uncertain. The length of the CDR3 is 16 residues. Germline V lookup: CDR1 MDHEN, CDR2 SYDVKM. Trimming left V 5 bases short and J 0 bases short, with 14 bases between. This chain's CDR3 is CASSPQTAPSGNTIYF. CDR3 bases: TGTGCCAGCAGTCCTCAGACTGCCCCCTCTGGAAACACCATATATTTT.